The 16 T cell receptor beta chains reported below all come from one sample, sequenced in a study of quantifying T cell responses using KT2 cells. About the study: TCR alpha and beta constant-region primers primed reverse transcription of RNA.

Each cDNA got a UMI-containing oligo ligated at its 3' end. An equimolar mix of RC1.1 and RC1.2 primed the beta chain across TRBC1 and TRBC2. Each CDR3 protein gets one entry after TCRdb re-called the UMI-ligation and nested PCR reads with MiXCR. The sample includes 30,000 or so distinct CDR3 sequences, 7.3% seen only once; the top ten take less than 20%. Sequencing used PBMCs spiked with cells of the T cell clone KT2. The receptors stem from a human donor.

This clonotype was counted many times. V usage is TRBV20-1 and J usage is TRBJ2-1; 9 nucleotides align to TRBD2. The V gene's germline CDR1 is DFQATT and CDR2 SNEGSKA (reference sequence). CDR3 length: 15 residues. The V segment lost 3 bases and the J segment 2 bases; nucleotides outside the gene matches: 5. CDR3 sequence: CSASRASGAYNEQFF. The CDR3, as DNA: TGCAGTGCTAGTCGGGCTAGCGGGGCCTACAATGAGCAGTTCTTC.

This clonotype was seen a few times. The chain joins TRBV6-1 to TRBJ1-1; D might be TRBD1 (5 bases). The germline CDR1 and CDR2 sequences are MNHNS and SASEGT. Trimming pared 6 bases from V and 8 bases from J, leaving 22 bases between. This CDR3 has 15 amino acids. CDR3 loop: CASSFDPTERKEAFF. The CDR3 DNA is TGTGCCAGCAGCTTTGACCCGACAGAGCGAAAAGAAGCTTTCTTT.

In its sample, this clonotype was seen many times. This rearrangement joins TRBV2 to TRBJ2-1; TRBD2 matches at 11 bases. The germline CDR1 and CDR2 sequences are SNHLY and FYNNEI. The CDR3 covers 15 residues. The V gene end was trimmed by 6 bases and the J gene end by 1 base; junction bases not matched to a gene: 2. Written as DNA, the CDR3 is TGTGCCAGCAGACGACTAGCGGGATCCTACAATGAGCAGTTCTTC. Translating gives CASRRLAGSYNEQFF.

At least ten counts were recorded for this clonotype. The genes are TRBV7-2 and TRBJ1-1, with a possible D match to TRBD1 (6 bases). The CDR3 length is 13 residues. From germline, CDR1 is SGHTA and CDR2 FQGNSA. V lost 2 bases to trimming and J lost 7 bases, with 11 bases between them. DNA for the CDR3: TGTGCCAGCAGCTTAATAGGGGGAGGTGAAGCTTTCTTT. It yields the protein CASSLIGGGEAFF.

This clonotype was recorded a few times. This sequence joins TRBV11-2 and TRBJ2-1; D not certain. This CDR3 region has 14 residues. From germline, CDR1 is SGHAT and CDR2 FQNNGV. The V and J ends lost 1 base and 8 bases respectively, with 12 bases between them. In DNA form, the CDR3 reads TGTGCCAGCAGCTTAGGGCCAACACCCCATGAGCAGTTCTTC. This translates into CASSLGPTPHEQFF.

This clonotype has more than one count but fewer than ten. The rearrangement uses TRBV4-3 and TRBJ1-2, with D tentatively TRBD1 (5 bases). This CDR3 is built from 14 residues. The germline V gene encodes CDR1 LGHNA and CDR2 YSLEER. The V gene lost 2 bases and the J gene lost 4 bases, with 11 bases spanning the gap. DNA for the CDR3: TGCGCCAGCAGCCAAACCGACAGCTTCTATGGCTACACCTTC. Its translation is CASSQTDSFYGYTF.

CDR3 residues: CASSPRQVSYNEQFF. CDR3 coding DNA: TGTGCCAGCAGCCCTCGACAGGTATCCTACAATGAGCAGTTCTTC. The chain uses TRBV14 and TRBJ2-1, with D possibly being TRBD1 (6 bases). This CDR3 is 15 amino acids long. The germline V and J ends were trimmed by 4 bases and 1 base, with 11 bases remaining between them. CDR1 is SGHDN, CDR2 FVKESK, per germline.

This clonotype was picked up many times. V usage is TRBV4-3 and J usage is TRBJ2-2; TRBD2 matches 11 bases. The germline gives CDR1 LGHNA, CDR2 YSLEER. The CDR3 extends over 14 amino acids. V was clipped by 6 bases and J by 5 bases; unmatched bases: 2. The CDR3 loop is CASRRLAGTGELFF. CDR3 sequence (DNA): TGCGCCAGCAGGAGACTAGCGGGAACCGGGGAGCTGTTTTTT.

In its sample, this clonotype was seen many times. J is TRBJ1-2 and V is TRBV12-3 or TRBV12-4, with D unclear. The CDR3 extends over 14 amino acids. Trimming pared 3 bases from V and 2 bases from J, leaving 10 bases between. The CDR3 loop is CASSFAGPNYGYTF. The CDR3 DNA reads as TGTGCCAGCAGTTTCGCTGGCCCAAACTATGGCTACACCTTC.

The table lists this clonotype with many counts. CDR3 loop: CASSLVGTGGYNEQFF. The CDR3 DNA follows: TGTGCCAGCAGCTTAGTAGGGACAGGGGGCTACAATGAGCAGTTCTTC. The chain recombines TRBV7-2 with TRBJ2-1, with TRBD1 matching over 11 bases. CDR3 length: 16 amino acids. V was clipped by 1 base and J by 3 bases; unmatched bases: 2. Per the germline V gene, CDR1 is SGHTA and CDR2 is FQGNSA.

In the case of this clonotype: A read error may be the cause here, since a much bigger clone is one base away. This rearrangement joins TRBV5-1 to TRBJ1-2, with 7 nucleotides matching TRBD1. This CDR3 spans 16 amino acids. The germline V gene has CDR1 SGHRS and CDR2 YFSETQ. The CDR3 reads CVSRPRTGAPNYGYTF. DNA of the CDR3: TGCGTCAGCAGGCCTCGGACAGGAGCCCCCAACTATGGCTACACCTTC.

The chain carries TRBV20-1 and TRBJ2-7, with 11 bases identical to TRBD2. Germline V lookup: CDR1 DFQATT, CDR2 SNEGSKA (reference sequence). The CDR3 loop spans 14 amino acids. Trimming cost V 5 bases and J 5 bases; bases outside gene matches: 8. The CDR3 sequence is CSAGSGRAFHEQYF. As DNA, the CDR3 is TGCAGTGCTGGTAGCGGGAGGGCCTTCCACGAGCAGTACTTC.

In its sample, this clonotype was seen many times. The gene calls are TRBV11-2 and TRBJ2-7; 7 bases agree with TRBD2. The germline V gene encodes CDR1 SGHAT and CDR2 FQNNGV. With 3 bases clipped from V and 2 bases from J, the junction kept 4 bases outside the gene matches. CDR3 length equals 14 residues. The CDR3 loop reads CASSLGGVTYEQYF. CDR3 DNA sequence: TGTGCCAGCAGCTTGGGAGGGGTAACCTACGAGCAGTACTTC.

In its sample, this clonotype was seen a few times. The rearrangement joins TRBV27 to TRBJ2-7; D gene uncertain. The CDR3 covers 12 residues. CDR1 and CDR2 from the germline V gene are MNHEY and SMNVEV (reference sequence). V was trimmed by 5 bases and J by 3 bases, leaving 8 bases between them. DNA of the CDR3: TGTGCCAGCAGTACGGTCGGCTACGAGCAGTACTTC. It translates to CASSTVGYEQYF.

This clonotype has a count of ten or more. The chain uses TRBV7-6 and TRBJ2-1, with D possibly TRBD2 on 5 matching bases. CDR3 length: 12 residues. The germline V and J ends were trimmed by 5 bases and 7 bases, with 9 bases remaining between them. Germline V gene data show CDR1 as SGHVS and CDR2 as FNYEAQ. In nucleotides, the CDR3 is TGTGCCAGCAGCCGACTAAGGAATGAGCAGTTCTTC. It codes for CASSRLRNEQFF.

At least ten counts were recorded for this clonotype. The chain combines TRBV7-2 with TRBJ2-5; D is unclear. V dropped 1 base and J dropped 4 bases, with 13 bases sitting between them. Germline CDR1 SGHTA, CDR2 FQGNSA. CDR3 length: 15 residues. In DNA form, the CDR3 reads TGTGCCAGCAGCTTAGACCAGAACCCAGCAGAGACCCAGTACTTC. This gives the protein CASSLDQNPAETQYF.